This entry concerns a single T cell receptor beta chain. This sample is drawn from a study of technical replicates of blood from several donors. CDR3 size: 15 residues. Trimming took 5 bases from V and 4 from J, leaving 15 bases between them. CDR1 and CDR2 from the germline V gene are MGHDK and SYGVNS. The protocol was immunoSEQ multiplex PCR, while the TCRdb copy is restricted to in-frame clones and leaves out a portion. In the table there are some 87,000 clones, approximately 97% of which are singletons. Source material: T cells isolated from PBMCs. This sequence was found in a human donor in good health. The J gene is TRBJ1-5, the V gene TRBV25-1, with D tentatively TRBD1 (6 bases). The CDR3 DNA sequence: TGTGCCAGCAGTTACCCGGGACACCGAAATCAGCCCCAGCATTTT. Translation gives CASSYPGHRNQPQHF.